These 22 T cell receptor beta chains were sequenced from one sample in a study of identical twins. TCRdb recomputed calls from the 5' RACE reads with MiXCR, one row per CDR3 protein. Seen here are 1.5 million to 2 million distinct CDR3 sequences, roughly a third observed once, and the top ten hold under 0.35%. Sequenced material: cord blood. All receptors derive from a newborn girl in good health.

In nucleotides, the CDR3 is TGCGCCAGCAGCACAGGCGAAAGCGGCTACACCTTC. Its translation: CASSTGESGYTF. V and J are TRBV5-1 and TRBJ1-2; possibly TRBD1 for D (5 bases). This CDR3 comprises 12 residues. Germline values: CDR1 SGHRS, CDR2 YFSETQ. V gave up 4 bases and J gave up 8 bases, with 12 bases separating them.

The chain recombines TRBV29-1 with TRBJ2-3, with 9 bases lining up with TRBD2. CDR3 size: 14 residues. Trimming took 5 bases from V and 2 from J; bases not matched to a gene: 5. CDR1 and CDR2 (germline): SQVTM, ANQGSEA. CDR3: CSVRAGGLTDTQYF. The CDR3, as DNA: TGCAGCGTTAGAGCGGGGGGACTCACAGATACGCAGTATTTT.

The V gene is TRBV20-1, the J gene TRBJ2-1; D ambiguous. The V gene's germline CDR1 is DFQATT and CDR2 SNEGSKA (reference sequence). There are 14 residues in the CDR3. Trimming shortened V by 4 bases and J by 5 bases, and 15 bases separated the two germline ends. CDR3 in DNA: TGCAGTGCTATGGACCTACCCCTGAACAATGAGCAGTTCTTC. Protein: CSAMDLPLNNEQFF.

The CDR3 coding sequence is TGTGCCAGCAGCCCGAAAGGGGGTTCTAATGAAAAACTGTTTTTT. This translates into CASSPKGGSNEKLFF. The chain is built from TRBV5-6 and TRBJ1-4; the D gene is possibly TRBD1 (6 bases). The germline V gene encodes CDR1 SGHDT and CDR2 YYEEEE. V dropped 4 bases and J dropped 3 bases, with 13 bases sitting between them. This CDR3 region has 15 residues.

V gene TRBV20-1 combines with J gene TRBJ2-3; 8 positions match TRBD2. V shed 6 bases and J 3 bases; nucleotides not matched to a gene: 5. The CDR3 consists of 13 residues. The germline V gene has CDR1 DFQATT and CDR2 SNEGSKA (reference sequence). The CDR3 DNA sequence: TGCAGTGCCATAAGCGGGAGAACAGATACGCAGTATTTT. Its protein product is CSAISGRTDTQYF.

This clonotype was found a few times. This chain links TRBV5-1 with TRBJ2-3; 7 bases line up with TRBD2. The trim removed 1 base at V and 3 bases at J, leaving 5 bases unmatched. The CDR3 is 15 residues long. Germline V lookup: CDR1 SGHRS, CDR2 YFSETQ. In nucleotides, the CDR3 is TGCGCCAGCAGCTTGAGCGGGAAGGTGACAGATACGCAGTATTTT. This translates into CASSLSGKVTDTQYF.

This clonotype has just a few counts. In DNA form, the CDR3 reads TGTGCCAGCAGCCGAGGGACTAGCGGGCGGACCCAGCAGTTCTTC. Its translation: CASSRGTSGRTQQFF. This chain uses TRBV12-3 or TRBV12-4 with TRBJ2-1; 12 bases line up with TRBD2. V lost 6 bases and J lost 11; bases outside the gene matches: 11. This CDR3 has 15 amino acids.

V gene TRBV25-1 combines with J gene TRBJ1-5; TRBD1 aligns across 8 bases. Trimming took 8 bases from V and 1 from J; bases not matched to a gene: 10. The germline V gene has CDR1 MGHDK and CDR2 SYGVNS. The CDR3 length is 16 residues. The CDR3 loop reads CASSTGQGGSNQPQHF. The CDR3 bases are TGTGCCAGCTCGACCGGACAGGGAGGAAGCAATCAGCCCCAGCATTTT.

The chain uses TRBV5-1 and TRBJ2-1; 8 nucleotides agree with TRBD2. The germline CDR1 and CDR2 sequences are SGHRS and YFSETQ. J was trimmed by 6 bases and V by 0 bases; bases with no gene match: 5. This CDR3 region has 15 residues. CDR3 sequence reads: CASSLEGLEGNEQFF. Written as DNA, the CDR3 is TGCGCCAGCAGCTTGGAGGGACTAGAGGGCAATGAGCAGTTCTTC.

This clonotype was picked up a small number of times. The rearrangement uses TRBV20-1 and TRBJ2-4; D tentatively reads TRBD1 or TRBD2 (5 bases each). Looked up from germline, CDR1 is DFQATT and CDR2 is SNEGSKA (reference sequence). Trimming took off 5 bases at V and 3 bases at J, with 20 bases between the two ends. The CDR3 loop spans 16 amino acids. CDR3: CSAPLWGRQGKNIQYF. Here the CDR3 DNA reads TGCAGTGCTCCCCTGTGGGGACGCCAGGGCAAAAACATTCAGTACTTC.

This clonotype was recorded at least ten times. The gene calls are TRBV5-6 and TRBJ2-7; D remains unclear. This CDR3 contains 12 residues. Per germline, CDR1 SGHDT and CDR2 YYEEEE. V was trimmed by 1 base and J by 3 bases, leaving 5 bases between them. The CDR3 region has the DNA TGTGCCAGCAGCTTGAAAGACTACGAGCAGTACTTC. It encodes CASSLKDYEQYF.

The chain carries TRBV6-1 and TRBJ2-5, with 11 bases that match TRBD2. Matching the DNA end better, TRBJ2-7 makes the J call doubtful. The germline V gene has CDR1 MNHNS and CDR2 SASEGT. The CDR3 covers 15 residues. CDR3 sequence (DNA): TGTGCCAGCAGGGGTAGTAGCGGGAGGGGCTACGAGCAGTACTTC. Protein: CASRGSSGRGYEQYF.

CDR3 loop: CASSQDIGPNQPQHF. The DNA for the CDR3 is TGTGCCAGCAGCCAAGATATAGGACCCAATCAGCCCCAGCATTTT. This chain joins TRBV3-1 and TRBJ1-5; D gene ambiguous. From germline, CDR1 is LGHDT and CDR2 YNNKEL (reference sequence). V lost 0 bases to trimming and J lost 3 bases, with 9 bases between them. The CDR3 runs 15 residues.

This sequence joins TRBV7-9 and TRBJ2-1; TRBD2 aligns across 11 bases. This CDR3 comprises 16 residues. Trimming at V came to 4 bases and at J to 4 bases, leaving 6 bases not matched to a gene. The germline CDR1 and CDR2 sequences are SEHNR and FQNEAQ (reference sequence). In DNA form, the CDR3 reads TGTGCCAGCAGCTCCACAGGGACTAGCGGATACAATGAGCAGTTCTTC. Amino acid sequence: CASSSTGTSGYNEQFF.

The chain couples TRBV9 to TRBJ2-1, with unresolved D. V gave up 1 base and J gave up 0 bases, with 11 bases separating them. CDR1 is SGDLS and CDR2 is YYNGEE in the germline V gene. This CDR3 spans 16 amino acids. The CDR3 loop reads CASSVRTASSYNEQFF. The CDR3 DNA sequence: TGTGCCAGCAGCGTACGCACGGCCAGCTCCTACAATGAGCAGTTCTTC. The full variable domain, rest sourced from reference TRBV9 and TRBJ2-1, is DSGVTQTPKHLITATGQRVTLRCSPRSGDLSVYWYQQSLDQGLQFLIQYYNGEERAKGNILERFSAQQFPDLHSELNLSSLELGDSALYFCASSVRTASSYNEQFFGPGTRLTVL.

This clonotype was detected only a few times. This chain uses TRBV28 with TRBJ2-3, with 10 positions matching TRBD2. Germline V gene data show CDR1 as MDHEN and CDR2 as SYDVKM. V lost 1 base to trimming and J lost 6 bases; unmatched junction nucleotides: 4. The CDR3 runs to 15 residues. CDR3 sequence (DNA): TGTGCCAGCAGTTTATTCAGCGGGAGGGAGGATACGCAGTATTTT. It is translated as CASSLFSGREDTQYF.

The rearrangement links TRBV20-1 to TRBJ1-5, with TRBD1 identical over 9 bases. Trimming at V came to 6 bases and at J to 5 bases, leaving 8 bases not matched to a gene. The CDR3 is 14 amino acids. The germline V gene encodes CDR1 DFQATT and CDR2 SNEGSKA (reference sequence). The CDR3 DNA reads as TGCAGTGCCCCTTTAACAGGGGGCTATCAGCCCCAGCATTTT. As protein: CSAPLTGGYQPQHF.

This clonotype was seen at least ten times. The chain has TRBV7-9 and TRBJ2-5, with 7 positions matching TRBD1. CDR3 length: 15 amino acids. CDR1 is SEHNR and CDR2 is FQNEAQ in the germline V gene (reference sequence). Losses at the gene ends were 2 bases for V and 5 bases for J; bases not matched to a gene: 8. CDR3 in amino acids: CASSLSTGLRETQYF. CDR3 sequence (DNA): TGTGCCAGCAGCTTATCGACAGGGTTGAGGGAGACCCAGTACTTC.

This clonotype was observed a few times. The chain combines TRBV29-1 with TRBJ2-1, with D maybe TRBD2 (5 bases). Trimming removed 2 bases from V and 1 base from J, with 18 bases in between. Germline CDR1 is SQVTM and CDR2 is ANQGSEA. The CDR3 extends over 17 amino acids. CDR3 loop: CSVESGWLAGSYNEQFF. The CDR3 DNA follows: TGCAGCGTTGAATCAGGATGGCTAGCTGGTTCCTACAATGAGCAGTTCTTC.

A word on this clonotype: One junction end does not reproduce the germline sequence, and a read error may be involved. The chain links TRBV5-1 to TRBJ1-1; possibly TRBD1 for D (5 bases). The CDR3 length is 15 residues. The V gene's germline CDR1 is SGHRS and CDR2 YFSETQ. CDR3 nucleotide sequence: TGCGCCAGTAGCTTGGGGGACGGGAGTGGGACTGAAGCTTTCTTT. Its translation: CASSLGDGSGTEAFF.

This rearrangement joins TRBV27 to TRBJ2-1, with D tentatively TRBD2 (6 bases). The V gene's germline CDR1 is MNHEY and CDR2 SMNVEV (reference sequence). Trimming removed 10 bases at V and 4 bases at J, with 11 bases between. CDR3 size: 12 residues. The CDR3 DNA follows: TGTGCCACCCACCGGGGGTACAATGAGCAGTTCTTC. Its translation is CATHRGYNEQFF.

The V gene is TRBV11-3, the J gene TRBJ2-5; 9 bases map to TRBD1. V was pared by 5 bases and J by 3 bases, with 7 bases of the junction left unmatched. Germline V gene data show CDR1 as SGHNT and CDR2 as YENEEA. This CDR3 spans 15 amino acids. The CDR3 spells CASSPHRGHEETQYF. The CDR3 DNA is TGTGCCAGCAGCCCACACAGGGGGCATGAAGAGACCCAGTACTTC.